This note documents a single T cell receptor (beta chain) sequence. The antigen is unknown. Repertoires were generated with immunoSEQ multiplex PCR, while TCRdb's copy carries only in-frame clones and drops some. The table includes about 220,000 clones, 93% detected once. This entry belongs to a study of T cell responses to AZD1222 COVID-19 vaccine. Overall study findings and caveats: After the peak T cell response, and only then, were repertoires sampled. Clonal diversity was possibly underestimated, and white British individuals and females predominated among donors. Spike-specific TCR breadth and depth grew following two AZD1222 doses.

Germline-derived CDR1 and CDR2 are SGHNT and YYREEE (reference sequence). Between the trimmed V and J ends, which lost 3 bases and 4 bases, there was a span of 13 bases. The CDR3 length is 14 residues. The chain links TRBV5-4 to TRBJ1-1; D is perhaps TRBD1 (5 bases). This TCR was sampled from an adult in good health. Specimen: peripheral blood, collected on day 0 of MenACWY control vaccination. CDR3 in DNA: TGTGCCAGCAGCTCCAGGGTCGGCGGCACTGAAGCTTTCTTT. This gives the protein CASSSRVGGTEAFF.